Listed below are T cell receptor beta chains from one sample, sequenced in a study of T cell responses to AZD1222 COVID-19 vaccine. Sequencing was performed with immunoSEQ multiplex PCR; in TCRdb, only in-frame clones are kept and a portion is missing. The data show over 110,000 clones, with approximately 94% seen just once and roughly 4.9% held by the top ten. This material consisted of peripheral blood, taken on day 0 of AZD1222 vaccination. Source of these receptors: an adult in good health. Each CDR3 is given with its conserved first and last residue. A D gene is named only where the DNA matches it firmly. Clone size is shown for a subset of rows, as once, few, many or a class of expanded clone.

d_call	v_call	j_call	clone_size	cdr3_aa	cdr3_nt
TRBD1	TRBV10-3	TRBJ1-1	.	CAIRATGDTEAFF	TGTGCCATCAGGGCTACAGGGGACACTGAAGCTTTCTTT
.	TRBV7-6	TRBJ2-7	.	CASSLQGDLEQYF	TGTGCCAGCAGCTTGCAAGGGGATCTCGAGCAGTACTTC
TRBD1	TRBV7-2	TRBJ1-2	.	CASSPRDRRANYGYTF	TGTGCCAGCAGCCCAAGGGACAGGAGAGCTAACTATGGCTACACCTTC
.	TRBV5-1	TRBJ2-2	.	CASSLGGKLSNTGELFF	TGCGCCAGCAGCTTGGGTGGCAAGCTTTCGAACACCGGGGAGCTGTTTTTT
.	TRBV3-1/TRBV3-2	TRBJ2-7	.	CASGPSPAYEQYF	TGTGCCAGCGGGCCCTCACCAGCCTACGAGCAGTACTTC
.	TRBV18	TRBJ2-7	.	CASSPPLRSEQYF	TGTGCCAGCTCACCACCGTTGAGGTCGGAGCAGTACTTC
.	TRBV11-1	TRBJ2-5	few	CASSLQVGGTQYF	TGTGCCAGCAGCTTACAGGTTGGGGGGACCCAGTACTTC
.	TRBV5-6	TRBJ1-6	.	CASSLRGPLHF	TGTGCCAGCAGCTTGCGGGGACCCCTCCACTTT
.	TRBV9	TRBJ2-2	few	CASSRTPNTGELFF	TGTGCCAGCAGCCGGACACCGAACACCGGGGAGCTGTTTTTT
.	TRBV18	TRBJ1-4	.	CASSPGSGEKLFF	TGTGCCAGCTCACCAGGGAGCGGTGAAAAACTGTTTTTT
.	TRBV15	TRBJ2-7	.	CATSRDIAGYEQYF	TGTGCCACCAGCAGAGATATTGCAGGCTACGAGCAGTACTTC
TRBD2	TRBV11-2	TRBJ2-7	.	CASSLALAGGVSSYEQYF	TGTGCCAGCAGCTTAGCACTAGCGGGGGGTGTCAGCTCCTACGAGCAGTACTTC
TRBD1	TRBV5-1	TRBJ1-1	.	CASSWGDRLNTEAFF	TGCGCCAGCAGCTGGGGGGACAGATTGAACACTGAAGCTTTCTTT
.	TRBV19	TRBJ1-1	.	CASEKGAGGTEAFF	TGTGCCAGTGAAAAAGGGGCCGGAGGCACTGAAGCTTTCTTT
.	TRBV5-8	TRBJ1-5	.	CASSLTRGSNQPQHF	TGTGCCAGCAGCTTGACGAGGGGGAGTAATCAGCCCCAGCATTTT
TRBD1	TRBV30	TRBJ2-1	.	CAWRTPGQGHNEQFF	TGTGCCTGGAGAACCCCGGGACAGGGGCACAATGAGCAGTTCTTC
TRBD2	TRBV5-6	TRBJ2-7	.	CASSGGLAGTGEQYF	TGTGCCAGCAGTGGTGGACTAGCGGGAACGGGGGAGCAGTACTTC
.	TRBV20-1	TRBJ2-5	.	CSASVGEHPQAKTQYF	TGCAGTGCTAGTGTGGGAGAACACCCCCAGGCGAAGACCCAGTACTTC
.	TRBV7-2	TRBJ2-3	.	CASSLGATDTQYF	TGTGCCAGCAGCTTAGGGGCAACAGATACGCAGTATTTT
.	TRBV19	TRBJ1-4	.	CASRPRGGLKEKLFF	TGTGCCAGTAGGCCGCGCGGGGGGCTAAAAGAAAAACTGTTTTTT
.	TRBV10-3	TRBJ2-6	.	CAISESRVGANVLTF	TGTGCCATCAGTGAGTCAAGGGTCGGGGCCAACGTCCTGACTTTC
.	TRBV3-1/TRBV3-2	TRBJ1-5	.	CASSQDARVHNQPQHF	TGTGCCAGCAGCCAAGATGCCAGGGTTCACAATCAGCCCCAGCATTTT
TRBD2	TRBV29-1	TRBJ2-5	.	CSVRTSGDQETQYF	TGCAGCGTACGGACTAGCGGGGACCAAGAGACCCAGTACTTC
.	TRBV9	TRBJ2-2	.	CASSVAEGSRPLGANTGELFF	TGTGCCAGCAGCGTAGCTGAGGGGTCCCGCCCTCTAGGTGCGAACACCGGGGAGCTGTTTTTT
.	TRBV29-1	TRBJ1-4	.	CSVRTEPEQKLFF	TGCAGCGTTCGGACAGAGCCGGAACAAAAACTGTTTTTT
.	TRBV30	TRBJ2-3	once	CAWSVSATADTQYF	TGTGCCTGGAGTGTATCGGCTACCGCAGATACGCAGTATTTT
.	TRBV5-4	TRBJ1-6	.	CASSLAMGGGKSPLHF	TGTGCCAGCAGCTTGGCGATGGGAGGGGGAAAGTCACCCCTCCACTTT
.	TRBV6-5	TRBJ2-6	.	CAGDSSGANVLTF	TGTGCCGGGGATTCGTCTGGGGCCAACGTCCTGACTTTC
.	TRBV19	TRBJ2-5	few	CASSIQGVETQYF	TGTGCCAGTAGTATTCAGGGAGTTGAGACCCAGTACTTC
.	TRBV29-1	TRBJ1-5	.	CSARDTNQPQHF	TGCAGCGCACGGGACACCAATCAGCCCCAGCATTTT
.	TRBV4-3	TRBJ1-4	.	CASSRGYGEKLFF	TGCGCCAGCAGCCGGGGGTACGGTGAAAAACTGTTTTTT
.	TRBV29-1	TRBJ1-1	.	CSVGEGQNTEAFF	TGCAGCGTTGGGGAGGGACAGAACACTGAAGCTTTCTTT
TRBD1	TRBV6-5	TRBJ1-6	.	CASAYRDRNSPLHF	TGTGCCAGTGCCTATCGGGACAGAAATTCACCCCTCCACTTT